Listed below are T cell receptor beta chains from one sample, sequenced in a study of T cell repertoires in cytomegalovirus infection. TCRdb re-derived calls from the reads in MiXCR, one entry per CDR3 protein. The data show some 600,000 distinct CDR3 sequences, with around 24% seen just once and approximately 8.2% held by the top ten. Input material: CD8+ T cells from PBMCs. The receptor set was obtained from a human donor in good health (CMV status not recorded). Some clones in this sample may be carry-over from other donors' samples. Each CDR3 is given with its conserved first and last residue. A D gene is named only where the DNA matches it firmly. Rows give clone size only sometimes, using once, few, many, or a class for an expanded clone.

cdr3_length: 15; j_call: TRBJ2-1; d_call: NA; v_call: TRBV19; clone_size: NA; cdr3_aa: CASSISTGPYNEQFF; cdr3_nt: TGTGCCAGTAGTATATCCACAGGGCCCTACAATGAGCAGTTCTTC
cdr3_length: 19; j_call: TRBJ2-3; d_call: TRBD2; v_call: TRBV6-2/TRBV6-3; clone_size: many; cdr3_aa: CASRIPGLAETGSFDTQYF; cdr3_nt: TGTGCCAGCAGAATTCCGGGACTAGCCGAGACTGGGTCGTTCGATACGCAGTATTTT
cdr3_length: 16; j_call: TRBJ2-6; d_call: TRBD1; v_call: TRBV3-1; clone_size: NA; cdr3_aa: CASSHPGQGTINVLTF; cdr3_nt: TGTGCCAGCAGCCATCCCGGACAGGGGACTATCAACGTCCTGACTTTC
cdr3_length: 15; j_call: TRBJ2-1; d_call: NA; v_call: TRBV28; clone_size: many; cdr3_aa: CASSLVGDSYNEQFF; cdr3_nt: TGTGCCAGCAGTCTAGTGGGGGACTCCTACAATGAGCAGTTCTTC
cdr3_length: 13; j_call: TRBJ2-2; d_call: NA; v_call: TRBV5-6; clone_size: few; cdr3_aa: CASSPFLTGELFF; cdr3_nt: TGTGCCAGCAGCCCCTTCCTCACCGGGGAGCTGTTTTTT
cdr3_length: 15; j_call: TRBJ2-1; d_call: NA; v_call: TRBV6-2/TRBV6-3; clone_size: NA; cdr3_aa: CASSASGTGYNEQFF; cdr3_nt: TGTGCCAGCAGTGCAAGCGGTACGGGATACAATGAGCAGTTCTTC
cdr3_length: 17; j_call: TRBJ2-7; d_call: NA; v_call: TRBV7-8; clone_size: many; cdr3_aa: CASSLGPVIIARGEQYF; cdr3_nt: TGTGCCAGCAGCTTGGGACCCGTAATCATAGCTCGCGGCGAGCAGTACTTC
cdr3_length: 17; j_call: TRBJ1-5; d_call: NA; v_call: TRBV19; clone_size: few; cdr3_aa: CASRHLRGGNSNQPQHF; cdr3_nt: TGTGCCAGCCGCCACCTCCGAGGCGGGAATAGCAATCAGCCCCAGCATTTT
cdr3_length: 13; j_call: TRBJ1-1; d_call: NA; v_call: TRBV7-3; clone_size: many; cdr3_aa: CASSLRSNTEAFF; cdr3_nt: TGTGCCAGCAGCTTACGGTCGAACACTGAAGCTTTCTTT
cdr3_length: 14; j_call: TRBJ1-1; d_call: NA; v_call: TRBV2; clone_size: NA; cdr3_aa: CPSKRDWGNTEAFF; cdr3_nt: TGTCCCAGCAAGAGGGATTGGGGGAACACTGAAGCTTTCTTT
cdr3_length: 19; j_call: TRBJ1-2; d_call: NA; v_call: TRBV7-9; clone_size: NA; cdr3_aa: CASSPHLARQSGANYGYTF; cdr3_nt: TGTGCCAGCAGCCCCCATTTAGCCCGACAGAGTGGAGCTAACTATGGCTATACCTTC
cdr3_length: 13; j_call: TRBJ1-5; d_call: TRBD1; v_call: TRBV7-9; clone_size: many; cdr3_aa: CASSSGGAQPQHF; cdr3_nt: TGTGCCAGCAGCTCAGGGGGCGCTCAGCCCCAGCATTTT
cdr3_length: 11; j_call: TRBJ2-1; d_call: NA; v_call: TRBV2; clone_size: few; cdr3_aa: CASTKGNEQFF; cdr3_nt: TGTGCCAGCACCAAGGGCAATGAGCAGTTCTTC
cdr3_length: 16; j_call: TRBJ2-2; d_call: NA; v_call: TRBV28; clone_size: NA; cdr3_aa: CASSLWGTTNTGELFF; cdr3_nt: TGTGCCAGCAGTTTATGGGGGACCACGAACACCGGGGAGCTGTTTTTT
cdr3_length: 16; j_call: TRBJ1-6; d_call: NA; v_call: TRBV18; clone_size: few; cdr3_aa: CASSPRTDPVRSPLHF; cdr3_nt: TGTGCCAGCTCACCACGGACGGACCCGGTCAGGTCACCCCTCCACTTT
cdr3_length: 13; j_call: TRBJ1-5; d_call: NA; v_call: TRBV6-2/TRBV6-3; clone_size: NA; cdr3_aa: CATQGHPNQPQHF; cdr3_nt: TGTGCCACCCAGGGACACCCGAATCAGCCCCAGCATTTT
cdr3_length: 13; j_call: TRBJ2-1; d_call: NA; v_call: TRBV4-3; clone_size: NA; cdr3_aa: CASSQVEDLEQFF; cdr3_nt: TGCGCCAGCAGCCAAGTGGAGGATCTCGAGCAGTTCTTC
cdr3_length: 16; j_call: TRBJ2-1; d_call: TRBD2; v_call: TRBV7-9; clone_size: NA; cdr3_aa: CASSSPFAGEYNEQFF; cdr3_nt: TGTGCCAGCAGCTCCCCCTTCGCGGGGGAGTACAATGAGCAGTTCTTC
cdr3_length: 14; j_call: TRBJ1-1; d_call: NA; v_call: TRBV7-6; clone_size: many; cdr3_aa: CASSLGGGRAEAFF; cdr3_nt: TGTGCCAGCAGCTTAGGGGGCGGTCGCGCTGAAGCTTTCTTT
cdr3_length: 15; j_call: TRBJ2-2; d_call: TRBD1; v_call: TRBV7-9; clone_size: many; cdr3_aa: CASSRWTGATGELFF; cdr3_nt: TGTGCCAGCAGCCGCTGGACAGGGGCCACCGGGGAGCTGTTTTTT
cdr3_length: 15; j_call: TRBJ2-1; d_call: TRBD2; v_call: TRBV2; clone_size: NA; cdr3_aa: CASSGGLAGYNEQFF; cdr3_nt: TGTGCCAGCAGTGGGGGACTAGCGGGGTACAATGAGCAGTTCTTC
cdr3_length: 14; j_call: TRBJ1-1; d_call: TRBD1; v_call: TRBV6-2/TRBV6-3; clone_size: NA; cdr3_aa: CASSYGTGYTEAFF; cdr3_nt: TGTGCCAGCAGTTACGGGACAGGGTACACTGAAGCTTTCTTT
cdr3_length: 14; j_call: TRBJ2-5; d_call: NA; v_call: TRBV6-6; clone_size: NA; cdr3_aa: CASSVPGPQETQYF; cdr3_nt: TGTGCCAGCAGTGTACCCGGGCCCCAAGAAACCCAGTACTTC
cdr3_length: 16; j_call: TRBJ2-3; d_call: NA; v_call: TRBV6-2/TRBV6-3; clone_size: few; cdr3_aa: CASTAWTTSQADTQYF; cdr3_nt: TGTGCCAGCACCGCCTGGACTACTAGCCAGGCAGATACGCAGTATTTT
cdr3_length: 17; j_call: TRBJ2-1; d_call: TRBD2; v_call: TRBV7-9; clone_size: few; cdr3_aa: CASSPWTSGPSYNEQFF; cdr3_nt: TGTGCCAGCAGCCCATGGACTAGCGGGCCCTCCTACAATGAGCAGTTCTTC
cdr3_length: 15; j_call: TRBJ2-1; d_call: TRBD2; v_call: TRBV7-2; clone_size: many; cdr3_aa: CASSPLAGGLYEQFF; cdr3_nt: TGTGCCAGCAGCCCTCTAGCGGGGGGTCTCTATGAGCAGTTCTTC
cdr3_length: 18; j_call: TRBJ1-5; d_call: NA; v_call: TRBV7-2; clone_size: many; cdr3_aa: CASSSPGRQGPPNQPQHF; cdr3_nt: TGTGCCAGCAGCTCGCCGGGACGCCAGGGGCCCCCTAATCAGCCCCAGCATTTT
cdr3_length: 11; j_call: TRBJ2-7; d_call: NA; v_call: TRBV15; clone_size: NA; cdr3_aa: CATQGTYEQYF; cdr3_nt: TGTGCCACCCAAGGTACCTACGAGCAGTACTTC
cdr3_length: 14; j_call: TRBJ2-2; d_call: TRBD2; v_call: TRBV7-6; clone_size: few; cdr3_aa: CAKEGLADTGELFF; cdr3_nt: TGTGCTAAGGAGGGACTAGCGGACACCGGGGAGCTGTTTTTT
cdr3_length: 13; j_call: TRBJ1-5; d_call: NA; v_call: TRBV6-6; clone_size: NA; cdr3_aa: CASSYQSDQPQHF; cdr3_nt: TGTGCCAGCAGTTACCAGAGTGATCAGCCCCAGCATTTT
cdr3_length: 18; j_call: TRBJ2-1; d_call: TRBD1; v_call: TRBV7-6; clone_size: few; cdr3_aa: CASSPSTGQGVSYNEQFF; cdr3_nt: TGTGCCAGCAGCCCCTCTACTGGACAGGGGGTATCCTACAATGAGCAGTTCTTC
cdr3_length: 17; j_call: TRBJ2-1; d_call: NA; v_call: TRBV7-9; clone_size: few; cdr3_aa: CASSHATGTYSYNEQFF; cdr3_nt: TGTGCCAGCAGCCACGCCACGGGGACCTACTCCTACAATGAGCAGTTCTTC
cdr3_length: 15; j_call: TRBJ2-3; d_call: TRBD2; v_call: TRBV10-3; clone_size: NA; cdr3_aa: CAITQGLAGEGTQYF; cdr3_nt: TGTGCCATCACCCAGGGACTAGCGGGAGAGGGTACGCAGTATTTT
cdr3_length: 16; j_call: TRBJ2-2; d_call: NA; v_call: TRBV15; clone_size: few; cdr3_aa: CATSRDWTGGAGELFF; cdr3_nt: TGTGCCACCAGCAGAGATTGGACAGGAGGGGCCGGGGAGCTGTTTTTT
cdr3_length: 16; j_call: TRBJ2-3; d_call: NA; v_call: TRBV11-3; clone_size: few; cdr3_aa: CASSLGTGTSTDTQYF; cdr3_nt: TGTGCCAGCAGCCTAGGGACGGGGACTAGCACAGATACGCAGTATTTT
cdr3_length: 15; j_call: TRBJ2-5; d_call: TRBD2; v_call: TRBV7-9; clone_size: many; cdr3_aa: CASSSTSGASGTQYF; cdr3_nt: TGTGCCAGCAGCTCGACTAGCGGGGCCTCCGGGACCCAGTACTTC
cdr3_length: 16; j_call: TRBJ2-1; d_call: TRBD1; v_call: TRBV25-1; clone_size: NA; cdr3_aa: CASSTRTGNRYNEQFF; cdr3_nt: TGTGCCAGCAGTACCCGGACAGGGAATCGATACAATGAGCAGTTCTTC
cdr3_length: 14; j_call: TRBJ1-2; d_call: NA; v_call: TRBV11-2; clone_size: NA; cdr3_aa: CASSLDVPNYGYTF; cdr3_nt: TGTGCCAGCAGCTTAGACGTGCCTAACTATGGCTACACCTTC
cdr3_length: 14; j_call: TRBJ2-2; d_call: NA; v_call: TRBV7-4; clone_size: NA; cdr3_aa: CVSSGQSRVGELFF; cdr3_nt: TGTGTCAGCAGCGGACAGTCGCGGGTCGGGGAGCTGTTTTTT
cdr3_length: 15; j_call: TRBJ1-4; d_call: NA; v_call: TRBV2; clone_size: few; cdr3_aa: CASTLRQLYNEKLFF; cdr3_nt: TGTGCCAGCACCCTGAGACAGCTTTACAATGAAAAACTGTTTTTT
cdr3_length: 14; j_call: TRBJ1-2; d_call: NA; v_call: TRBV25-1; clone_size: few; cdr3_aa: CASSEWGTAYGYTF; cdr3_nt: TGTGCCAGCAGTGAATGGGGGACTGCCTATGGCTACACCTTC